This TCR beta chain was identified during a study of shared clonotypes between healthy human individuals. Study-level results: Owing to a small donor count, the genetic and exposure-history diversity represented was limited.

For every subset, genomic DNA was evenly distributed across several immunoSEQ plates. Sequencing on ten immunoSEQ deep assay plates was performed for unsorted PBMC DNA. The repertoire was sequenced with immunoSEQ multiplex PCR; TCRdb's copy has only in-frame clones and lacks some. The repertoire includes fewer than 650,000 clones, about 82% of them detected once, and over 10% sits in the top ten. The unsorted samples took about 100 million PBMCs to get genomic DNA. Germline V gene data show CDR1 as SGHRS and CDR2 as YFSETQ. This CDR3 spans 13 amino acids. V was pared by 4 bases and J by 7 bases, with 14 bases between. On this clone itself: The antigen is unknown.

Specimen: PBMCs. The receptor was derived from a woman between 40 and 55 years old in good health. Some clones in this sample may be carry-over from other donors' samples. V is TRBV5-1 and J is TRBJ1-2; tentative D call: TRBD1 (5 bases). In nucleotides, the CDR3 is TGCGCCAGCAGCAATGGGGCGAGGAGTGGCTACACCTTC. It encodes CASSNGARSGYTF.